The 18 T cell receptor beta chains in this list originate from one sample, sequenced in a study of beta chain features in type 1 diabetes. Whole-study findings and limits: For Type 1 diabetes patients, all four CD4+ subsets carried TCRB CDR3s that were moderately but significantly shorter.

Investigators reverse transcribed all isolated RNA, so they sequenced expressed TCRB transcripts. Measured with immunoSEQ multiplex PCR; TCRdb has only the in-frame clones, and not every one. The data contain over 200,000 clones, around 9.9% of them singletons. These receptors lack a known antigen. Sequencing was carried out using naive CD4+ T cells from blood. The source is a man aged 25 to 40 with type 1 diabetes.

This clone was observed a few times. CDR3 nucleotides: TGCAGCGTCCTGGACAGCTATGGCTACACCTTC. Translating gives CSVLDSYGYTF. This rearrangement joins TRBV29-1 to TRBJ1-2, with D perhaps matching TRBD1 (6 bases). Trimming stripped 6 bases from V and 4 bases from J, with 9 bases between. Germline CDR1 reads SQVTM; CDR2 reads ANQGSEA. The CDR3 has 11 residues. Supplemented by reference TRBV29-1 and TRBJ1-2, the full variable domain reads SAVISQKPSRDICQRGTSLTIQCQVDSQVTMMFWYRQQPGQSLTLIATANQGSEATYESGFVIDKFPISRPNLTFSTLTVSNMSPEDSSIYLCSVLDSYGYTFGSGTRLTVV.

This rearrangement joins TRBV5-4 to TRBJ2-6; 9 nucleotides align to TRBD1. The CDR3 contains 18 residues. The J segment lost 6 bases and the V segment lost 4 bases, leaving 14 bases of the junction unmatched. Germline V gene data show CDR1 as SGHNT and CDR2 as YYREEE (reference sequence). The CDR3 region has the DNA TGTGCCAGCAGCCCGGACAGGGGAGGAACTGTAGTGGCCAACGTCCTGACTTTC. This encodes CASSPDRGGTVVANVLTF.

V and J are TRBV2 and TRBJ1-4; D may be TRBD1 (5 bases). Germline lookup yields CDR1 SNHLY and CDR2 FYNNEI. The ends were cut back, 7 bases at V and 7 bases at J, with 16 bases in the middle. This CDR3 region has 14 residues. The CDR3 is CASTLRVDSEKLFF. As DNA, the CDR3 is TGTGCCAGCACCCTCAGGGTGGATAGTGAAAAACTGTTTTTT.

The chain links TRBV5-1 to TRBJ1-2; 10 nucleotides align to TRBD1. The V segment lost 4 bases and the J segment 6 bases; nucleotides outside the gene matches: 6. The germline V gene encodes CDR1 SGHRS and CDR2 YFSETQ. CDR3 size: 14 residues. The CDR3 loop reads CASSLTGQGDGYTF. CDR3 coding DNA: TGCGCCAGCAGCCTAACTGGACAGGGGGATGGCTACACCTTC.

The chain uses TRBV4-2 and TRBJ2-3; D unclear. Germline-derived CDR1 and CDR2 are LGHNA and YNFKEQ. The CDR3 runs to 16 residues. The V end lost 1 base, the J end lost 0 bases, and 11 bases lay between the germline ends. This chain's CDR3 is CASSQGRSLSTDTQYF. CDR3 bases: TGTGCCAGCAGCCAAGGTCGGAGCCTAAGCACAGATACGCAGTATTTT.

This clone was seen a few times. V gene TRBV28 combines with J gene TRBJ2-6, with D tentatively TRBD1 (6 bases). Germline V CDR1 and CDR2: MDHEN, SYDVKM. V dropped 4 bases and J dropped 1 base, with 11 bases sitting between them. The CDR3 extends over 16 amino acids. The CDR3 nucleotides are TGTGCCAGCAGTTCCCCTGGACAGTCTGGGGCCAACGTCCTGACTTTC. This gives the protein CASSSPGQSGANVLTF.

This clone was detected only a few times. This chain connects TRBV29-1 to TRBJ1-3; a weak D match, TRBD1 (6 bases). The CDR3 is 14 residues long. V was clipped by 7 bases and J by 1 base, with 14 bases between them. Germline V lookup: CDR1 SQVTM, CDR2 ANQGSEA. CDR3 loop: CSGSPDRSGNTIYF. The CDR3 nucleotides read TGCAGCGGCTCCCCTGACAGGTCTGGAAACACCATATATTTT.

This clone was seen a few times. As DNA, the CDR3 is TGCGCCAGCAGCCAAGAGTGGCGGAGCGGGGGCTACACCTTC. This translates into CASSQEWRSGGYTF. The chain is built from TRBV4-3 and TRBJ1-2, with D hard to call. The CDR3 is 14 residues long. V lost 0 bases, J lost 8 bases, and 13 bases lay in between. Germline V gives CDR1 LGHNA, CDR2 YSLEER.

The rearrangement links TRBV28 to TRBJ2-7; 10 bases fit TRBD1. Losses at the gene ends were 7 bases for V and 4 bases for J; bases not matched to a gene: 13. The germline V gene encodes CDR1 MDHEN and CDR2 SYDVKM. The CDR3 extends over 16 amino acids. The CDR3 DNA is TGTGCCAGCACCCGAGCCGGTGGGACAGGGGAGTACGAGCAGTACTTC. Its translation: CASTRAGGTGEYEQYF.

This clone turned up a few times. The chain employs TRBV7-2 and TRBJ2-1, with 12 bases fitting TRBD2. With 7 bases clipped from V and 0 bases from J, the junction kept 1 base outside the gene matches. The germline CDR1 and CDR2 sequences are SGHTA and FQGNSA. The CDR3 extends over 15 amino acids. The CDR3, as DNA: TGTGCCAGCACTAGCGGGGGGGCCTCCTACAATGAGCAGTTCTTC. Its protein is CASTSGGASYNEQFF.

In this sample, this clone turned up a few times. The V call is TRBV30, the J call TRBJ2-7; D might be TRBD1 (6 bases). Trimming took 5 bases from V and 1 from J, leaving 15 bases between them. This CDR3 is 14 amino acids long. Germline CDR1 is GTSNPN and CDR2 is SVGIG (reference sequence). CDR3 nucleotide sequence: TGTGCCTGGCGAATGGCAGGGGATTCCTACGAGCAGTACTTC. This gives the protein CAWRMAGDSYEQYF.

The V gene is TRBV4-3, the J gene TRBJ1-3; tentatively, D is TRBD1 (5 bases). The CDR3 consists of 15 residues. Between the trimmed V and J ends, which lost 5 bases and 0 bases, there was a span of 11 bases. CDR1 is LGHNA, CDR2 YSLEER, per germline. The CDR3 coding sequence is TGCGCCAGCAGCTTGTCAGACAGCTCTGGAAACACCATATATTTT. This gives the protein CASSLSDSSGNTIYF.

This clone was detected only a few times. This chain connects TRBV15 to TRBJ1-1, with D tentatively TRBD1 (6 bases). Trimming cost V 3 bases and J 5 bases, with 16 bases left between them. The germline V gene encodes CDR1 LNHNV and CDR2 YYDKDF (reference sequence). CDR3 length: 15 amino acids. The CDR3 bases are TGTGCCACCAGCAGGACCGGGACAAGTTCAACTGAAGCTTTCTTT. This sequence encodes CATSRTGTSSTEAFF.

The chain employs TRBV2 and TRBJ1-1, with D possibly matching TRBD1 (6 bases). V was cut by 8 bases and J by 1 base, with 14 bases left in between. The CDR3 spans 14 residues. CDR1 SNHLY and CDR2 FYNNEI come from the germline V gene. The CDR3 bases are TGTGCCAGCCTCTGGACAGCGACGAACACTGAAGCTTTCTTT. It yields the protein CASLWTATNTEAFF. The variable domain in full, with the rest retrieved from reference TRBV2 and TRBJ1-1, is EPEVTQTPSHQVTQMGQEVILRCVPISNHLYFYWYRQILGQKVEFLVSFYNNEISEKSEIFDDQFSVERPDGSNFTLKIRSTKLEDSAMYFCASLWTATNTEAFFGQGTRLTVV.

The CDR3 sequence is CATSGRGNSPLHF. In DNA, the CDR3 is TGTGCCACCAGTGGGAGGGGCAATTCACCCCTCCACTTT. This chain uses TRBV15 with TRBJ1-6, with D possibly being TRBD1 (5 bases). Trimming pared 6 bases from V and 7 bases from J, leaving 10 bases between. This CDR3 comprises 13 residues. From germline, CDR1 is LNHNV and CDR2 YYDKDF (reference sequence).

The chain links TRBV6-5 to TRBJ2-7; possible D gene TRBD1, 6 bases. Deletions cut 6 bases from V and 2 bases from J, with 17 bases between. The CDR3 totals 15 residues. Germline V gene sequence: CDR1 MNHEY, CDR2 SVGAGI. CDR3 in amino acids: CASRLQGRSAYEQYF. CDR3 coding DNA: TGTGCCAGCAGACTACAGGGCAGGAGCGCCTACGAGCAGTACTTC.

In its sample, this clone was seen a few times. The chain uses TRBV10-3 and TRBJ2-7, with 12 bases identical to TRBD1. Losses at the gene ends were 8 bases for V and 6 bases for J; bases not matched to a gene: 8. The CDR3 has 14 amino acids. Germline CDR1 is ENHRY and CDR2 is SYGVKD. The CDR3 nucleotides are TGTGCCATCCAGCGGGACAGGGGGCAAGTCGAGCAGTACTTC. Its protein is CAIQRDRGQVEQYF.

The rearrangement joins TRBV5-1 to TRBJ2-4; TRBD2 aligns across 13 bases. The junction had 1 base not matched to a gene; V was cut back by 3 bases and J by 1 base. This CDR3 is built from 16 residues. Per the germline V gene, CDR1 is SGHRS and CDR2 is YFSETQ. The CDR3 region is CASSSTSGGAKNIQYF. The CDR3 DNA sequence: TGCGCCAGCAGCTCGACTAGCGGGGGGGCCAAAAACATTCAGTACTTC.